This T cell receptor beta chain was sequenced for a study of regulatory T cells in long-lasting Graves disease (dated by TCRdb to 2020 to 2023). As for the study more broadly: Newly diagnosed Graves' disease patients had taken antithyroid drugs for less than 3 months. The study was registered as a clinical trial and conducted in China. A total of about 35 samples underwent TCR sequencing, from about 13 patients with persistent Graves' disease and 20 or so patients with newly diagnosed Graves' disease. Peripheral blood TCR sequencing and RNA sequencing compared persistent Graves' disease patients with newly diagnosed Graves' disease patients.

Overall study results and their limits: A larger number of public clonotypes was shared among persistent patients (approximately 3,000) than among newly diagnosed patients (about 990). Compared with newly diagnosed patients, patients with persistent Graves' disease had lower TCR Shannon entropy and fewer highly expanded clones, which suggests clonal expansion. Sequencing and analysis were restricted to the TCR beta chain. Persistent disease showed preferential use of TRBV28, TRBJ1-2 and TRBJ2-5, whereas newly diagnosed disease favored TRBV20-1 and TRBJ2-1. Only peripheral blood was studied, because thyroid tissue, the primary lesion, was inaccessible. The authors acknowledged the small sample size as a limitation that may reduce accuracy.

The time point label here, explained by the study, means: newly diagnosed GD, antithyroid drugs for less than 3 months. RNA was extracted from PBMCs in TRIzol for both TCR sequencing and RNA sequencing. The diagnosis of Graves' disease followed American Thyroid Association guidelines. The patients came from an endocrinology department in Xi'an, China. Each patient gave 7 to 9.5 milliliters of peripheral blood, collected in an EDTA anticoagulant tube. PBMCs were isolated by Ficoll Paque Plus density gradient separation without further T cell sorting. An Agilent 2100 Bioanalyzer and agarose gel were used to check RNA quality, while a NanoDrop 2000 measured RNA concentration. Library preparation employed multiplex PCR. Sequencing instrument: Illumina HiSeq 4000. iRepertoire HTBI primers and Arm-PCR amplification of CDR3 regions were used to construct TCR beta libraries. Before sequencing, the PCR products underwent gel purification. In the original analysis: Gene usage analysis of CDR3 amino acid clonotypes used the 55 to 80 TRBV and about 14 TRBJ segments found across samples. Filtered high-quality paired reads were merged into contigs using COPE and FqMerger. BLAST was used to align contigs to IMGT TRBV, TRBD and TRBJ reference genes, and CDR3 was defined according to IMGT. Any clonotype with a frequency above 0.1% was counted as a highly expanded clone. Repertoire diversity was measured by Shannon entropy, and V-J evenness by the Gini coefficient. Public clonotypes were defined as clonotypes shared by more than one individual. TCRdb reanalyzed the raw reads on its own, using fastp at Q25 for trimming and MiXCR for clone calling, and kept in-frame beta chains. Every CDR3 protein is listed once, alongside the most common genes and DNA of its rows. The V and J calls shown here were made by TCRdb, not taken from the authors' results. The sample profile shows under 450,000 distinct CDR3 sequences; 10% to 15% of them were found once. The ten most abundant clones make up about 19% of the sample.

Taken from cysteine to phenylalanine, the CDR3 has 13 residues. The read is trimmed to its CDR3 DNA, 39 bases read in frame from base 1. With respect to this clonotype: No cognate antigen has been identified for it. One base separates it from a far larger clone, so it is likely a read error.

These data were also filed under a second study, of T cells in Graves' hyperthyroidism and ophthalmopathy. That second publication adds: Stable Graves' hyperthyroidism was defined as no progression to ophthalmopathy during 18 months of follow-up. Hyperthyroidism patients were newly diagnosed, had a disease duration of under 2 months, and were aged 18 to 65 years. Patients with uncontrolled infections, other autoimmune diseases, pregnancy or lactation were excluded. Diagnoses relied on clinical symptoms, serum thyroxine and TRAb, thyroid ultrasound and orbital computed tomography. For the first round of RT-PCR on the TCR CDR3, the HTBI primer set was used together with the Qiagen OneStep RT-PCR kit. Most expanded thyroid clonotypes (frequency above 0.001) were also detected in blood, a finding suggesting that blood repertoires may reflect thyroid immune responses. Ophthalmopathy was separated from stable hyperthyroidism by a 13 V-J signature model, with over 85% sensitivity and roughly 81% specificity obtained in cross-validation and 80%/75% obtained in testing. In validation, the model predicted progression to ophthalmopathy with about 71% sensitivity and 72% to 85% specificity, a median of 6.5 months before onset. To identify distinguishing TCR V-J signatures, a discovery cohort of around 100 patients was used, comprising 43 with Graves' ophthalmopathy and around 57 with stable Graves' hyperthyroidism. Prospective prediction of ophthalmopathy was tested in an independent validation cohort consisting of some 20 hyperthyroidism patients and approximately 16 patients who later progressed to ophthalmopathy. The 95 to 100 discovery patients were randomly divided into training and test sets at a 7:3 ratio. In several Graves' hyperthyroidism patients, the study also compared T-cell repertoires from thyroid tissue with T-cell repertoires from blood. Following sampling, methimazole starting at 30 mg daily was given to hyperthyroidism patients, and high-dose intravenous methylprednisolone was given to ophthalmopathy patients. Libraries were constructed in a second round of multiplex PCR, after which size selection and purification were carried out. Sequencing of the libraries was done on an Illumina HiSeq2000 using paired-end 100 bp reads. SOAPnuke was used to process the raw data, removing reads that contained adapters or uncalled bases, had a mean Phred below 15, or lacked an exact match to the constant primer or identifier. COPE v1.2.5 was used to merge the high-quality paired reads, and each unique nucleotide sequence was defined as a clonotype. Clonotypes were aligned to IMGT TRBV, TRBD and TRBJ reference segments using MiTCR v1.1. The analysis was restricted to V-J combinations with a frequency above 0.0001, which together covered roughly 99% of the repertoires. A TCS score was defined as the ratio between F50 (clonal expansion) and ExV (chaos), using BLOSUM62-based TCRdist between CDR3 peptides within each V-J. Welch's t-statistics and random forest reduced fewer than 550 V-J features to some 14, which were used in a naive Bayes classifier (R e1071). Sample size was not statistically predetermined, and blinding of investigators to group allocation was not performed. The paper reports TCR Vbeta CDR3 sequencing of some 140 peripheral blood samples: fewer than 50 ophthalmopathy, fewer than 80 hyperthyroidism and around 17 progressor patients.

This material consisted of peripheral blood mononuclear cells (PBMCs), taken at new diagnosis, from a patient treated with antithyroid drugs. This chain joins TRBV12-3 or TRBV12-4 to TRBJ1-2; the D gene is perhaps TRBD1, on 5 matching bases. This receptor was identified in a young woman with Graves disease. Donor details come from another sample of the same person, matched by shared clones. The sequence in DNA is TGTGCCAGCAGTCGGGGCCGAGGCTATGGCCACACCTTC. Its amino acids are CASSRGRGYGHTF.